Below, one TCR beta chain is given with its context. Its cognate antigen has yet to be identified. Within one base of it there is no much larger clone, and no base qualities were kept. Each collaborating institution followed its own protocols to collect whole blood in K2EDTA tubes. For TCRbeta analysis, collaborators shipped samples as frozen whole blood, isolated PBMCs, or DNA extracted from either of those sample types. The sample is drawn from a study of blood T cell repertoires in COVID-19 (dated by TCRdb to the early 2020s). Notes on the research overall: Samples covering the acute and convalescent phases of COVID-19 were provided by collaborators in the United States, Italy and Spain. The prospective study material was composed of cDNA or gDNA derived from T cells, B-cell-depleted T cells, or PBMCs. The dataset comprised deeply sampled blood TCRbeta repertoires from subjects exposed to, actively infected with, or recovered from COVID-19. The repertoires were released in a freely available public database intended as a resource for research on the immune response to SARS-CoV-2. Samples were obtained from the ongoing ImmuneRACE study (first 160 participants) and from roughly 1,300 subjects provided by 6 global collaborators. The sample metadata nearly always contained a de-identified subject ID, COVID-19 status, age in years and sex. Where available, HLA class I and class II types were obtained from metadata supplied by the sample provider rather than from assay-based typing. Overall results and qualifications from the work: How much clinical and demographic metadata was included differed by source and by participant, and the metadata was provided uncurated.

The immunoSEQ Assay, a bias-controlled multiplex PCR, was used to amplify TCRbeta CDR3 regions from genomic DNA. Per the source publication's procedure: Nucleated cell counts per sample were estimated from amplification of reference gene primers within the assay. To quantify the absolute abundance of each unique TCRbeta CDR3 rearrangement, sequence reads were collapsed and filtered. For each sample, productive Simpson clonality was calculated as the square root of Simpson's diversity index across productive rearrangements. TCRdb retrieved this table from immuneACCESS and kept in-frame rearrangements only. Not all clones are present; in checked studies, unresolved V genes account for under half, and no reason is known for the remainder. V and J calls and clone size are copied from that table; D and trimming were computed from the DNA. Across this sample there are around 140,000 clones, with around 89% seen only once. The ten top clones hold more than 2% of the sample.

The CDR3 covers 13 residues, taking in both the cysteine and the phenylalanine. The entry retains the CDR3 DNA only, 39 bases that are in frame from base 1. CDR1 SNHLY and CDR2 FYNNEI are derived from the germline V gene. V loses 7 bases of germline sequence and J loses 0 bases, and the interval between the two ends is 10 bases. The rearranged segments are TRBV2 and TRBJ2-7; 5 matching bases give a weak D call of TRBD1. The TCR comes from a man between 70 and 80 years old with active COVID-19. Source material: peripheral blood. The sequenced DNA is TGTGCCAGCAACAGGCGAAACTCCTACGAGCAGTACTTC. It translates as CASNRRNSYEQYF.